These 3 T cell receptor beta chains came from one sample sequenced in a study of T cell clones after liver transplantation. Method: immunoSEQ multiplex PCR; TCRdb's copy keeps in-frame clones and lacks some. The data hold roughly 100,000 clones, with about 81% observed a single time. Sequencing used CD4+ T cells from blood, obtained before liver transplant. The receptors originated from a human donor who received a liver transplant.

The chain has TRBV6-4 and TRBJ1-2, with a weak D call TRBD1 (6 bases). With 6 bases removed from V and 6 bases from J, the gap between germline ends came to 26 bases. The CDR3 has 17 residues. Germline loops: CDR1 MRHNA, CDR2 SNTAGT. The DNA for the CDR3 is TGTGCCAGCAGCCTGACAGGTTCTCCACCTGGGGGCAATGGCTACACCTTC. This translates into CASSLTGSPPGGNGYTF.

The chain couples TRBV6-1 to TRBJ2-7, with 8 bases lining up with TRBD1. J gave up 7 bases and V 7 bases, and 6 bases lay outside the gene matches. CDR1 and CDR2 from the germline V gene are MNHNS and SASEGT. This CDR3 has 12 residues. CDR3 in amino acids: CASNQGAGEQYF. CDR3 nucleotide sequence: TGTGCCAGCAACCAGGGGGCAGGGGAGCAGTACTTC.

The CDR3 is CASGFGRNTEAFF. CDR3 nucleotide sequence: TGTGCTAGTGGTTTTGGGAGGAACACTGAAGCTTTCTTT. V and J are TRBV12-5 and TRBJ1-1; D uncertain. The CDR3 totals 13 residues. The germline gives CDR1 LGHNT, CDR2 FRNRAP. V was cut by 3 bases and J by 1 base, with 6 bases left in between.